This entry lists 23 T cell receptor beta chains sequenced from one sample in a study of shared clonotypes between healthy human individuals. TCRdb's copy holds only in-frame clones and misses some; the assay was immunoSEQ multiplex PCR. In the table there are about 2.5 million clones, roughly 92% of which are singletons. The sequenced sample was naive CD4+ T cells from PBMCs. Sample subset: CD45RA+ positively selected. These receptors all come from a man aged 18 to 29 in good health. Some clones in this sample may be carry-over from other donors' samples.

A single count supports this clone. The chain uses TRBV19 and TRBJ2-1; 8 bases are a match to TRBD2. Looked up from germline, CDR1 is LNHDA and CDR2 is SQIVND (reference sequence). The CDR3 has 17 amino acids. Trimming at V came to 6 bases and at J to 8 bases, leaving 18 bases not matched to a gene. The DNA for the CDR3 is TGTGCCAGTAGATTGTTAAGACCTAGCGGGCGTGGGTATGAGCAGTTCTTC. Translating gives CASRLLRPSGRGYEQFF.

The chain recombines TRBV5-1 with TRBJ2-3, with TRBD2 matching over 7 bases. Germline CDR1 SGHRS, CDR2 YFSETQ. The CDR3 length is 14 residues. The trim removed 9 bases at V and 2 bases at J, leaving 9 bases unmatched. CDR3 protein: CATSVGGFTDTQYF. CDR3 in DNA: TGCGCCACCTCCGTCGGGGGGTTCACAGATACGCAGTATTTT.

V and J are TRBV29-1 and TRBJ1-5; maybe TRBD1 (5 bases). Germline loops: CDR1 SQVTM, CDR2 ANQGSEA. The CDR3 is made up of 15 amino acids. The V end was cut by 7 bases, the J end by 2 bases, with 18 bases between. The CDR3 sequence: CSATEGKGRNQPQHF. CDR3 nucleotide sequence: TGCAGCGCCACCGAGGGGAAGGGTCGCAATCAGCCCCAGCATTTT.

The V gene is TRBV7-2, the J gene TRBJ2-1; possibly TRBD2 for D (6 bases). The CDR3 has 14 residues. Per the germline V gene, CDR1 is SGHTA and CDR2 is FQGNSA. V was pared by 5 bases and J by 4 bases, with 12 bases between. The CDR3 region is CASSRDGTYNEQFF. The CDR3 DNA is TGTGCCAGCAGCCGCGACGGGACTTACAATGAGCAGTTCTTC.

The chain carries TRBV28 and TRBJ2-1, with D possibly being TRBD2 (7 bases). The V and J ends lost 4 bases and 15 bases respectively, with 19 bases between them. The CDR3 sequence is 13 residues long. Germline assignment: CDR1 MDHEN and CDR2 SYDVKM. The DNA for the CDR3 is TGTGCCAGCAGTTCTGTTTCGGGGGGCAGGGGGTTCTTC. It yields the protein CASSSVSGGRGFF. The whole variable domain, remainder taken from reference TRBV28 and TRBJ2-1, is DVKVTQSSRYLVKRTGEKVFLECVQDMDHENMFWYRQDPGLGLRLIYFSYDVKMKEKGDIPEGYSVSREKKERFSLILESASTNQTSMYLCASSSVSGGRGFFGPGTRLTVL.

In the case of this clone: This sample includes further DNA sequences coding for the same CDR3. V is TRBV9 and J is TRBJ1-1, with D maybe TRBD1 (6 bases). CDR1 is SGDLS, CDR2 YYNGEE, per germline. Trimming cost V 0 bases and J 0 bases, with 9 bases left between them. The CDR3 runs 15 residues. The CDR3 sequence: CASSVVGQMNTEAFF. CDR3 DNA: TGTGCCAGCAGCGTAGTGGGACAAATGAACACTGAAGCTTTCTTT.

The chain recombines TRBV27 with TRBJ1-1, with a possible D match to TRBD1 (6 bases). Deletions cut 8 bases from V and 6 bases from J, with 22 bases between. Germline V lookup: CDR1 MNHEY, CDR2 SMNVEV (reference sequence). The CDR3 is made up of 15 amino acids. CDR3 loop: CASSPRQAAVPEAFF. For the CDR3, the DNA is TGTGCCAGCTCCCCGAGACAGGCGGCCGTCCCTGAAGCTTTCTTT.

This rearrangement joins TRBV9 to TRBJ1-2, with TRBD1 as a possible D gene (6 bases). V was shortened by 3 bases and J by 2 bases, with 11 bases between the two germline ends. The CDR3 length is 14 residues. Looked up from germline, CDR1 is SGDLS and CDR2 is YYNGEE. CDR3 protein: CASSGATGNYGYTF. DNA for the CDR3: TGTGCCAGCAGCGGGGCCACAGGGAACTATGGCTACACCTTC. The whole variable domain, filled in from reference TRBV9 and TRBJ1-2, reads DSGVTQTPKHLITATGQRVTLRCSPRSGDLSVYWYQQSLDQGLQFLIQYYNGEERAKGNILERFSAQQFPDLHSELNLSSLELGDSALYFCASSGATGNYGYTFGSGTRLTVV.

The V call is TRBV6-1, the J call TRBJ1-2; the D gene is possibly TRBD1 (5 bases). The CDR3 consists of 13 residues. Germline CDR1 is MNHNS and CDR2 is SASEGT. V gave up 6 bases and J gave up 2 bases, with 10 bases separating them. The CDR3 sequence is CASRGTVNYGYTF. CDR3 DNA: TGTGCCAGCAGAGGGACCGTCAACTATGGCTACACCTTC.

The CDR3 sequence is CASSLSLDTGELFF. In DNA, the CDR3 is TGTGCCAGCAGCTTGTCACTAGACACCGGGGAGCTGTTTTTT. The chain carries TRBV7-3 and TRBJ2-2, with a tentative D call TRBD2 (5 bases). Germline V lookup: CDR1 SGHTA, CDR2 FQGTGA. This CDR3 is 14 amino acids long. V was cut by 3 bases and J by 3 bases, with 8 bases left in between.

The chain carries TRBV7-8 and TRBJ2-1; 9 bases map to TRBD2. With 0 bases clipped from V and 2 bases from J, the junction kept 2 bases outside the gene matches. CDR1 and CDR2 from the germline V gene are SGHVS and FQNEAQ. The CDR3 length is 16 residues. CDR3 residues: CASSLARLAAYNEQFF. The DNA of the CDR3 is TGTGCCAGCAGCTTAGCCCGACTAGCGGCCTACAATGAGCAGTTCTTC.

This chain connects TRBV7-3 to TRBJ2-3; tentatively, D is TRBD2 (5 bases). Germline V gene data show CDR1 as SGHTA and CDR2 as FQGTGA. The CDR3 consists of 11 residues. With 2 bases removed from V and 8 bases from J, the gap between germline ends came to 5 bases. The CDR3 DNA is TGTGCCAGCAGCTTAGAGGGTACGCAGTATTTT. This codes for CASSLEGTQYF.

The chain carries TRBV9 and TRBJ2-7; D ambiguous. The CDR3 loop spans 14 amino acids. CDR1 is SGDLS, CDR2 YYNGEE, per germline. Trimming took 0 bases from V and 3 from J, leaving 10 bases between them. The CDR3 coding sequence is TGTGCCAGCAGCGTAGGGATTGGGCTCTACGAGCAGTACTTC. It codes for CASSVGIGLYEQYF.

The chain employs TRBV5-4 and TRBJ1-4; 9 bases align to TRBD1. CDR3 length: 14 residues. Germline trimming cut 4 bases from V and 7 bases from J; bases unmatched to any gene: 5. The germline gives CDR1 SGHNT, CDR2 YYREEE (reference sequence). The CDR3 DNA reads TGTGCCAGCAGCCGACAGGGGGAGGGTGAAAAACTGTTTTTT. This encodes CASSRQGEGEKLFF.

V and J are TRBV6-1 and TRBJ1-4; D possibly corresponds to TRBD1 (6 bases). Germline V gene lookup returns CDR1 MNHNS and CDR2 SASEGT. V lost 6 bases and J 3 bases, leaving 14 bases between the germline ends. CDR3 length: 15 residues. This CDR3 is CASRLGAGANEKLFF. CDR3 DNA sequence: TGTGCCAGCAGACTCGGGGCAGGGGCTAATGAAAAACTGTTTTTT.

The chain couples TRBV5-8 to TRBJ2-1; 10 bases match TRBD2. CDR1 is SGHTS, CDR2 YDEGEE, per germline. With 3 bases clipped from V and 2 bases from J, the junction kept 5 bases outside the gene matches. This CDR3 is built from 16 residues. The CDR3 bases are TGTGCCAGCAGCTCCTGGACTAGCGGAACCTACAATGAGCAGTTCTTC. Translating it yields CASSSWTSGTYNEQFF.

A single count supports this clone. This rearrangement joins TRBV28 to TRBJ2-1; D is undetermined. Germline V gene data show CDR1 as MDHEN and CDR2 as SYDVKM. The ends were cut back, 6 bases at V and 4 bases at J, with 22 bases in the middle. The CDR3 runs to 17 residues. The CDR3 here is CASRDEQNAARYNEQFF. In nucleotides, the CDR3 is TGTGCCAGCAGAGACGAACAGAACGCCGCTAGGTACAATGAGCAGTTCTTC.

The V call is TRBV19, the J call TRBJ1-1; D gene uncertain. CDR3 length: 13 amino acids. V was clipped by 6 bases and J by 0 bases, with 8 bases between them. From germline, CDR1 is LNHDA and CDR2 SQIVND (reference sequence). The CDR3 spells CASRLLMNTEAFF. In DNA form, the CDR3 reads TGTGCCAGTAGGTTACTTATGAACACTGAAGCTTTCTTT.

This chain connects TRBV7-6 to TRBJ2-1, with D unresolved. Germline V lookup: CDR1 SGHVS, CDR2 FNYEAQ. This CDR3 has 16 amino acids. V was trimmed by 1 base and J by 3 bases, leaving 13 bases between them. CDR3 in DNA: TGTGCCAGCAGCTTAGTCGGACGGACCTTCTACAATGAGCAGTTCTTC. It specifies CASSLVGRTFYNEQFF.

The rearrangement uses TRBV19 and TRBJ1-2; D remains unclear. V lost 4 bases, J lost 2 bases, and 14 bases lay in between. The CDR3 runs to 15 residues. Germline loops: CDR1 LNHDA, CDR2 SQIVND (reference sequence). CDR3 amino acids: CASSTQSAQNYGYTF. As DNA, the CDR3 is TGTGCCAGTAGTACCCAATCAGCTCAGAACTATGGCTACACCTTC.

V gene TRBV5-1 combines with J gene TRBJ2-3; 13 bases fit TRBD2. The CDR3 runs 15 residues. CDR1 SGHRS and CDR2 YFSETQ come from the germline V gene. The J segment lost 4 bases and the V segment lost 3 bases, leaving 2 bases of the junction unmatched. CDR3 nucleotides: TGCGCCAGCAGCTGGACTAGCGGGAGTGCAGATACGCAGTATTTT. Residues: CASSWTSGSADTQYF.

The chain has TRBV28 and TRBJ1-2; 9 bases match TRBD1. The CDR3 spans 15 residues. Germline V lookup: CDR1 MDHEN, CDR2 SYDVKM. V gave up 5 bases and J gave up 2 bases; unmatched junction bases: 6. In nucleotides, the CDR3 is TGTGCCAGCAGTCTACAGGGGGCGGGGAACTATGGCTACACCTTC. Its protein is CASSLQGAGNYGYTF.

To note about this clone: Distinct nucleotide sequences in the sample also encode this CDR3. V and J are TRBV7-6 and TRBJ2-2; D is perhaps TRBD1 (6 bases). CDR1 is SGHVS and CDR2 is FNYEAQ in the germline V gene. V gave up 5 bases and J gave up 0 bases, with 10 bases separating them. The CDR3 has 15 amino acids. CDR3 nucleotide sequence: TGTGCCAGCAGCCCATGGACAGCGAACACCGGGGAGCTGTTTTTT. Protein product: CASSPWTANTGELFF.